Following are 20 T cell receptor beta chains from one sample sequenced in a study of control samples from healthy donors and cancer patients (dated by TCRdb to about 2020). Libraries were made using the immunoSEQ multiplex PCR assay. TCRdb carries this immuneACCESS record with in-frame sequences only. Its versions omit some clonotypes, under half of them owing to an unresolved V gene in the studies checked, with the rest unexplained. The sample data list 90,000 to 150,000 clones, and more than 75% of these were observed just once. About 12% of the sample rests with the top ten. Sample: blood. The receptors were gathered from a man aged 30-40 years in good health.

The chain uses TRBV9 and TRBJ1-6; TRBD1 aligns across 8 bases. The CDR3 runs 16 residues. CDR1 and CDR2 from the germline V gene are SGDLS and YYNGEE. Trimming removed 2 bases from V and 5 bases from J; junction bases left unmatched: 6. CDR3 nucleotides: TGTGCCAGCAGCGTGAGCGGACAGGGTGATAATTCACCCCTCCACTTT. It is translated as CASSVSGQGDNSPLHF. Using reference TRBV9 and TRBJ1-6 for the parts outside the CDR3, the full variable domain is DSGVTQTPKHLITATGQRVTLRCSPRSGDLSVYWYQQSLDQGLQFLIQYYNGEERAKGNILERFSAQQFPDLHSELNLSSLELGDSALYFCASSVSGQGDNSPLHFGNGTRLTVT.

J is TRBJ2-3 and V is TRBV3-1 (or the pseudogene TRBV3-2), with TRBD2 as a possible D gene (6 bases). The length of the CDR3 is 14 residues. Trimming removed 3 bases from V and 6 bases from J, with 13 bases in between. In germline, CDR1 is LGHDT, CDR2 YNNKEL (reference sequence). CDR3 in DNA: TGTGCCAGCAGCCAGGGGACGGGGAGGGATACGCAGTATTTT. As protein: CASSQGTGRDTQYF.

The chain combines TRBV10-2 with TRBJ1-4; TRBD1 matches at 8 bases. The trim removed 6 bases at V and 4 bases at J, leaving 4 bases unmatched. The CDR3 is 14 residues long. Per the germline V gene, CDR1 is WSHSY and CDR2 is SAAADI. CDR3 amino acids: CASSPGQDNEKLFF. In DNA, the CDR3 is TGCGCCAGCAGCCCGGGACAGGATAATGAAAAACTGTTTTTT.

The chain couples TRBV6-6 to TRBJ1-3; D uncertain. Deletions cut 4 bases from V and 0 bases from J, with 13 bases between. The CDR3 has 16 amino acids. CDR1 and CDR2 (germline): MNHNY, SVGAGI (reference sequence). CDR3 amino acids: CASSSPADFSGNTIYF. The CDR3 DNA is TGTGCCAGCAGTTCCCCGGCGGATTTCTCTGGAAACACCATATATTTT.

The chain is built from TRBV3-1 (or the pseudogene TRBV3-2) and TRBJ2-1; D uncertain. Between the trimmed V and J ends, which lost 0 bases and 9 bases, there was a span of 9 bases. CDR3 size: 13 residues. In germline, CDR1 is LGHDT, CDR2 YNNKEL (reference sequence). The CDR3 nucleotides are TGTGCCAGCAGCCAAGAGAGTTTCAGTGAGCAGTTCTTC. It is translated as CASSQESFSEQFF.

The chain combines TRBV6-1 with TRBJ2-5; the D call may be TRBD1 or TRBD2 (5 bases each). V was cut by 3 bases and J by 5 bases, with 19 bases left in between. CDR1 is MNHNS and CDR2 is SASEGT in the germline V gene. The CDR3 has 16 amino acids. CDR3 sequence (DNA): TGTGCCAGCAGTGATACGACCTGGGGGTCGTGGGAGACCCAGTACTTC. Amino acids: CASSDTTWGSWETQYF.

V is TRBV24-1 and J is TRBJ1-2; D not certain. The V end was cut by 3 bases, the J end by 7 bases, with 14 bases between. This CDR3 is 14 amino acids long. Germline V CDR1 and CDR2: KGHDR, SFDVKD. CDR3: CATSDKAPWGGYTF. CDR3 bases: TGTGCCACCAGTGATAAGGCACCCTGGGGTGGCTACACCTTC.

V and J are TRBV4-1 and TRBJ1-3; D perhaps matches TRBD1 (5 bases). Germline CDR1 is MGHRA and CDR2 is YSYEKL. V was cut by 1 base and J by 0 bases, with 10 bases left in between. This CDR3 is 16 amino acids long. The CDR3 DNA follows: TGCGCCAGCAGCCAAGGTCCAGGGAACTCTGGAAACACCATATATTTT. As protein: CASSQGPGNSGNTIYF.

This clone occurred once. This chain joins TRBV5-1 and TRBJ2-3; tentative D call: TRBD2 (5 bases). The CDR3 consists of 15 residues. Germline values: CDR1 SGHRS, CDR2 YFSETQ. Trimming took off 0 bases at V and 1 base at J, with 9 bases between the two ends. The CDR3: CASSLAGMGTDTQYF. CDR3 DNA sequence: TGCGCCAGCAGCTTGGCGGGGATGGGCACAGATACGCAGTATTTT.

The chain combines TRBV5-6 with TRBJ1-1; 8 bases line up with TRBD1. In germline, CDR1 is SGHDT, CDR2 YYEEEE. The CDR3 length is 14 residues. The trim removed 5 bases at V and 4 bases at J, leaving 7 bases unmatched. The CDR3 protein is CASRIQGGGTEAFF. As DNA, the CDR3 is TGTGCCAGCAGAATACAGGGGGGAGGCACTGAAGCTTTCTTT.

The genes are TRBV6-6 and TRBJ1-5; D not resolved. V lost 2 bases and J lost 4, with 15 bases in between. Germline V lookup: CDR1 MNHNY, CDR2 SVGAGI (reference sequence). The CDR3 has 16 amino acids. CDR3 region: CASSYNRLSGNQPQHF. CDR3 DNA sequence: TGTGCCAGCAGTTACAACAGACTATCGGGTAATCAGCCCCAGCATTTT.

V gene TRBV18 combines with J gene TRBJ1-2; 8 bases align to TRBD1. V lost 1 base, J lost 6 bases, and 7 bases stayed unmatched. The CDR3 spans 15 residues. Germline CDR1 and CDR2: KGHSH and LQKENI. The CDR3 reads CASSPLDRDSDGYTF. CDR3 nucleotide sequence: TGTGCCAGCTCACCACTGGACAGGGATAGCGATGGCTACACCTTC.

CDR3 DNA sequence: TGTGCCACCAGTGATTTCCTCAACAGGGGTTCGAACACCGGGGAGCTGTTTTTT. Translating gives CATSDFLNRGSNTGELFF. The chain carries TRBV24-1 and TRBJ2-2, with 7 bases aligning to TRBD1. Germline loops: CDR1 KGHDR, CDR2 SFDVKD. Losses at the gene ends were 1 base for V and 0 bases for J; bases not matched to a gene: 7. The CDR3 contains 18 residues.

Written as DNA, the CDR3 is TGTGCCAGTAGTCATAAGGAGCTAGCGAAATACAATGAGCAGTTCTTC. Protein product: CASSHKELAKYNEQFF. The chain uses TRBV19 and TRBJ2-1; a possible D gene is TRBD2 (6 bases). The length of the CDR3 is 16 residues. Germline V lookup: CDR1 LNHDA, CDR2 SQIVND (reference sequence). V lost 5 bases and J lost 4, with 18 bases in between.

This rearrangement joins TRBV24-1 to TRBJ2-2; 8 nucleotides agree with TRBD1. Trimming removed 4 bases from V and 6 bases from J; junction bases left unmatched: 12. This CDR3 contains 17 residues. CDR1 is KGHDR, CDR2 SFDVKD, per germline. The CDR3 reads CATSERAGQGGAGELFF. The CDR3 region has the DNA TGTGCCACCAGTGAAAGGGCAGGACAGGGTGGAGCCGGGGAGCTGTTTTTT.

This clone was observed once. The V and J genes are TRBV3-1 (or the pseudogene TRBV3-2) and TRBJ2-6; D may correspond to TRBD1 or TRBD2 (5 bases each). The CDR3 loop spans 18 amino acids. Germline V gives CDR1 LGHDT, CDR2 YNNKEL (reference sequence). The V end was cut by 1 base, the J end by 2 bases, with 15 bases between. The CDR3 is CASSQGRRGDAGANVLTF. CDR3 in DNA: TGTGCCAGCAGCCAAGGCCGTAGAGGGGACGCTGGGGCCAACGTCCTGACTTTC.

The J gene is TRBJ2-1, the V gene TRBV6-5; TRBD1 matches 7 bases. The CDR3 loop spans 15 amino acids. Unmatched junction bases numbered 4, after V lost 4 bases and J lost 1 base. The germline gives CDR1 MNHEY, CDR2 SVGAGI. The CDR3 coding sequence is TGTGCCAGCAGTTTACAGGGGTCTTCCTACAATGAGCAGTTCTTC. It yields the protein CASSLQGSSYNEQFF.

This clone was detected a few times. The rearrangement links TRBV6-1 to TRBJ1-5; D unclear. The CDR3 runs to 15 residues. V was shortened by 2 bases and J by 0 bases, with 8 bases between the two germline ends. The V gene's germline CDR1 is MNHNS and CDR2 SASEGT. The CDR3 sequence: CASSEHGDSNQPQHF. As DNA, the CDR3 is TGTGCCAGCAGTGAACACGGGGATAGCAATCAGCCCCAGCATTTT.

The J gene is TRBJ2-5, the V gene TRBV29-1, with 10 bases that match TRBD2. Trimming cost V 0 bases and J 5 bases; bases outside gene matches: 12. The CDR3 is made up of 17 amino acids. Germline V lookup: CDR1 SQVTM, CDR2 ANQGSEA. The CDR3: CSVEDQGKRGGVETQYF. As DNA, the CDR3 is TGCAGCGTTGAAGATCAAGGGAAGCGGGGGGGCGTGGAGACCCAGTACTTC.

On this clone itself: Other DNA sequences of this sample code for an identical CDR3. V gene TRBV3-1 (or the pseudogene TRBV3-2) combines with J gene TRBJ1-1; D call uncertain. This CDR3 contains 14 residues. Deletions cut 0 bases from V and 1 base from J, with 6 bases between. In germline, CDR1 is LGHDT, CDR2 YNNKEL (reference sequence). The CDR3 DNA is TGTGCCAGCAGCCAAGAGGGAGGGAACACTGAAGCTTTCTTT. Translation gives CASSQEGGNTEAFF.